This T cell receptor beta chain was captured by sequencing in a study of T cell repertoires in cytomegalovirus infection. Each CDR3 protein gets one entry after TCRdb re-called the reads with MiXCR. The data hold around 170,000 distinct CDR3 sequences, with 13% to 15% observed a single time. Per germline, CDR1 MDHEN and CDR2 SYDVKM. This CDR3 has 13 amino acids. Trimming took off 5 bases at V and 2 bases at J, with 10 bases between the two ends. This clonotype was detected many times. The receptor was derived from a human donor in good health (CMV status not recorded). Some clones in this sample may be carry-over from other donors' samples. The material sequenced was PBMCs. The genes are TRBV28 and TRBJ2-7; no firm D call. The CDR3 spells CASSPWSTYEQYF. The CDR3 DNA reads TGTGCCAGCAGTCCGTGGAGCACCTACGAGCAGTACTTC.